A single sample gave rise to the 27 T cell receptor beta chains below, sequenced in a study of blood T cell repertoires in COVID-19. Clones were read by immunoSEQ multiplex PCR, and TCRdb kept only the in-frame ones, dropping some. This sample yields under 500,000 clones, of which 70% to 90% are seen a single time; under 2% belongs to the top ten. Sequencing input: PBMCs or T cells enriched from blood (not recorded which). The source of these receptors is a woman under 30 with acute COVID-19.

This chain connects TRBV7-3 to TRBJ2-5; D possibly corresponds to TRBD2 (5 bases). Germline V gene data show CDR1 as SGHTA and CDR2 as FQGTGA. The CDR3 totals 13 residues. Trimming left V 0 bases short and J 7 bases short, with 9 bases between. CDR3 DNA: TGTGCCAGCAGCTTAACTAGCGACGGGACCCAGTACTTC. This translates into CASSLTSDGTQYF.

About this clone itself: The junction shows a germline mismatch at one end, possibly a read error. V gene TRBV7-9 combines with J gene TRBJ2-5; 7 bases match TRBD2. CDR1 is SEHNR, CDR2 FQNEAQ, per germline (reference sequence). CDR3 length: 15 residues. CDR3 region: CSSSSGTKNQETQYF. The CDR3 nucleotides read TGTTCCAGCAGTTCCGGGACTAAGAACCAAGAGACCCAGTACTTC.

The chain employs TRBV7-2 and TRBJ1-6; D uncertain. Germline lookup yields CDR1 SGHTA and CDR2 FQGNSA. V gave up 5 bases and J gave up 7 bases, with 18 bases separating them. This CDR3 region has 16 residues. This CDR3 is CASSLGSPGMNSPLHF. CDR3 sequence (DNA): TGTGCCAGCAGCCTGGGCTCACCGGGGATGAATTCACCCCTCCACTTT. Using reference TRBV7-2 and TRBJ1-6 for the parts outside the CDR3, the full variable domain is GAGVSQSPSNKVTEKGKDVELRCDPISGHTALYWYRQSLGQGLEFLIYFQGNSAPDKSGLPSDRFSAERTGGSVSTLTIQRTQQEDSAVYLCASSLGSPGMNSPLHFGNGTRLTVT.

CDR3 protein: CRPRGYTF. The CDR3 coding sequence is TGCAGACCTAGGGGCTACACCTTC. The chain is built from TRBV20-1 and TRBJ1-2; no reliable D call. The germline V gene encodes CDR1 DFQATT and CDR2 SNEGSKA (reference sequence). CDR3 length equals 8 residues.

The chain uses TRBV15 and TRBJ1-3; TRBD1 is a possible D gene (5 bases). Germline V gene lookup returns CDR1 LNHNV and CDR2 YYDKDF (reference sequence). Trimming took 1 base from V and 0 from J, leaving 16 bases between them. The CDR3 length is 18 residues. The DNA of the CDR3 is TGTGCCACCAGCAGAGGGCAGATCGGACACAACTCTGGAAACACCATATATTTT. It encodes CATSRGQIGHNSGNTIYF.

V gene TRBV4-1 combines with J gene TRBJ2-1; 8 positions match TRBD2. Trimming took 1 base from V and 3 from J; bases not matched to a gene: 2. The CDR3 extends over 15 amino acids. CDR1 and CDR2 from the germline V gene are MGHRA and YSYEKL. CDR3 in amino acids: CASSQGGGLYNEQFF. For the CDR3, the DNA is TGCGCCAGCAGCCAAGGCGGGGGGCTCTACAATGAGCAGTTCTTC.

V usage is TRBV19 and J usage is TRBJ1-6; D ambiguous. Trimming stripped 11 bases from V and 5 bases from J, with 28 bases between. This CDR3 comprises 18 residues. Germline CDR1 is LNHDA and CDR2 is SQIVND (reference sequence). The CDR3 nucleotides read TGTGCCCCGGTCGGGGAAGCTCGTTGGACCTACCATAATTCACCCCTCCACTTT. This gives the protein CAPVGEARWTYHNSPLHF.

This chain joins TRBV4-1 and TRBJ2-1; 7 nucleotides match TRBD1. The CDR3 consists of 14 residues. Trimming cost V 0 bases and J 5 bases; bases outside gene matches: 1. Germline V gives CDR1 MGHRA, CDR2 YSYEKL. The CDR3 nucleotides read TGCGCCAGCAGCCAAGAAGGGACAGACAATGAGCAGTTCTTC. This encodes CASSQEGTDNEQFF.

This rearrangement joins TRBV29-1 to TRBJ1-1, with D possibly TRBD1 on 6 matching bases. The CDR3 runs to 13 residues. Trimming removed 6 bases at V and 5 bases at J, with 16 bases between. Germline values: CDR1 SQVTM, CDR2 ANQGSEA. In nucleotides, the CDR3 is TGCAGCGTCGAGGGGGTAGAATCAACTGAAGCTTTCTTT. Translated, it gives CSVEGVESTEAFF.

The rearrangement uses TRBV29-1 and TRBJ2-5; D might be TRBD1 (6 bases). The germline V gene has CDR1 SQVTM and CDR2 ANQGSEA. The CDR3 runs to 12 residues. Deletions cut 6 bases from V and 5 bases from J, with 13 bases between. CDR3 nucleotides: TGCAGCGTCGCAGGGGATGGGGAGACCCAGTACTTC. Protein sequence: CSVAGDGETQYF. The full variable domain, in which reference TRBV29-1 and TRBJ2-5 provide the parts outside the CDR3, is SAVISQKPSRDICQRGTSLTIQCQVDSQVTMMFWYRQQPGQSLTLIATANQGSEATYESGFVIDKFPISRPNLTFSTLTVSNMSPEDSSIYLCSVAGDGETQYFGPGTRLLVL.

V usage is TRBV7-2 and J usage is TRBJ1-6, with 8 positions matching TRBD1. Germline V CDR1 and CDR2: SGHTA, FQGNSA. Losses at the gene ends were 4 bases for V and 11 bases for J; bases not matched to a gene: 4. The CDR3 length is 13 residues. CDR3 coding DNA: TGTGCCAGCAGCTGGACAGGGTCACCACCCCTCCACTTT. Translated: CASSWTGSPPLHF.

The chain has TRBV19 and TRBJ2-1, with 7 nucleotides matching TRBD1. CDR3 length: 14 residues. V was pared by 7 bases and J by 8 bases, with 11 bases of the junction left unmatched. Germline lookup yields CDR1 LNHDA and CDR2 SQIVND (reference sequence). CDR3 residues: CASTPLEGAHEQFF. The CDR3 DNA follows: TGTGCCAGTACCCCGCTCGAGGGGGCCCATGAGCAGTTCTTC.

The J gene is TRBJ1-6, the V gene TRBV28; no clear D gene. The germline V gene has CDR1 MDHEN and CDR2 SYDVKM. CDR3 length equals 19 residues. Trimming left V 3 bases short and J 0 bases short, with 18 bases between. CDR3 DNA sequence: TGTGCCAGCAGTTTGATGGCGGGTAAAATGGGCTCCTATAATTCACCCCTCCACTTT. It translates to CASSLMAGKMGSYNSPLHF.

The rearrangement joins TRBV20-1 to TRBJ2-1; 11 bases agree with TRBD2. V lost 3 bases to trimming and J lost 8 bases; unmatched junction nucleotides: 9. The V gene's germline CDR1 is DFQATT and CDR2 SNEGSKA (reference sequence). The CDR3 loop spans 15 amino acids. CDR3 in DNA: TGCAGTGCTAGTTCGCCGGGACTAGCGGACCATGAGCAGTTCTTC. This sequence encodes CSASSPGLADHEQFF.

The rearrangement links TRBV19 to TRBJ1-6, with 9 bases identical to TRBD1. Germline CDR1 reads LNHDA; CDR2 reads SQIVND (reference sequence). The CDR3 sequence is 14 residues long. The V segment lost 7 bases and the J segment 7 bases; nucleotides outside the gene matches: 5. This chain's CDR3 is CASTPDRGNSPLHF. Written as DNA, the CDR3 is TGTGCCAGTACCCCGGACAGGGGCAATTCACCCCTCCACTTT.

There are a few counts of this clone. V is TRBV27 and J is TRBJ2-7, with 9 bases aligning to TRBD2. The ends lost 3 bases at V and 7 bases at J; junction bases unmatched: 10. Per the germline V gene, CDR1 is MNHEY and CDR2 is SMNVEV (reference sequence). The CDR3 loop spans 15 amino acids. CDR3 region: CASSLSLAGVSEQYF. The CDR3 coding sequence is TGTGCCAGCAGTTTGTCCTTAGCGGGAGTGAGTGAGCAGTACTTC.

The CDR3 loop reads CASSSGTSNHEQYF. The CDR3 DNA reads as TGCGCCAGCAGCTCCGGGACTAGCAACCACGAGCAGTACTTC. The chain combines TRBV5-1 with TRBJ2-7, with TRBD2 identical over 9 bases. The CDR3 loop spans 14 amino acids. CDR1 and CDR2 (germline): SGHRS, YFSETQ. Trimming at V came to 3 bases and at J to 5 bases, leaving 6 bases not matched to a gene.

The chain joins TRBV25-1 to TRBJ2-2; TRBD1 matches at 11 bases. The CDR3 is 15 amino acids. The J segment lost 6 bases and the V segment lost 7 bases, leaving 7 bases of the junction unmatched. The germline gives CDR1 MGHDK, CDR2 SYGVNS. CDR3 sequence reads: CASTPGGQGAGELFF. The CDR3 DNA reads TGTGCCAGCACTCCTGGGGGACAGGGGGCCGGGGAGCTGTTTTTT.

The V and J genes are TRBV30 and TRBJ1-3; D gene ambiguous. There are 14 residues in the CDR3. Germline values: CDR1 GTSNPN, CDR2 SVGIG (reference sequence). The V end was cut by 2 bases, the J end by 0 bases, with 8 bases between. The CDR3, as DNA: TGTGCCTGGAGTCCCCTCTTCTCTGGAAACACCATATATTTT. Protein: CAWSPLFSGNTIYF.

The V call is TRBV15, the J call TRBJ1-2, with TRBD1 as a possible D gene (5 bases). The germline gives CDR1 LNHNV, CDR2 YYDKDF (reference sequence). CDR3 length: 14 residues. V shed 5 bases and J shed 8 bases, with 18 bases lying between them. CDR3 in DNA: TGTGCCACCAGCTTCTCTCGGGGGTCTAGGGGCTACACCTTC. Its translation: CATSFSRGSRGYTF.

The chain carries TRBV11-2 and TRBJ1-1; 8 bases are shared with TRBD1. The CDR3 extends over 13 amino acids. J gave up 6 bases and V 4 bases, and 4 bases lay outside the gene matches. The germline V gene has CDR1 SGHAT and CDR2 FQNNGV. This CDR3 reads CASSSDRASEAFF. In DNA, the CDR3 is TGTGCCAGCAGCTCGGACAGGGCATCTGAAGCTTTCTTT. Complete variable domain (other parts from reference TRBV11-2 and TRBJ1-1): EAGVAQSPRYKIIEKRQSVAFWCNPISGHATLYWYQQILGQGPKLLIQFQNNGVVDDSQLPKDRFSAERLKGVDSTLKIQPAKLEDSAVYLCASSSDRASEAFFGQGTRLTVV.

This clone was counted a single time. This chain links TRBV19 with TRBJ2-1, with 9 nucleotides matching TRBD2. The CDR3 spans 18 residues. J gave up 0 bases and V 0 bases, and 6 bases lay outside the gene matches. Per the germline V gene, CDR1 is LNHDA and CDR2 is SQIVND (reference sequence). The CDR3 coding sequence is TGTGCCAGTAGTATAGATACCCTAGCGGGATACTCCTACAATGAGCAGTTCTTC. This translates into CASSIDTLAGYSYNEQFF. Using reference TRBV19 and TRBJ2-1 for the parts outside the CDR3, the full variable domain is DGGITQSPKYLFRKEGQNVTLSCEQNLNHDAMYWYRQDPGQGLRLIYYSQIVNDFQKGDIAEGYSVSREKKESFPLTVTSAQKNPTAFYLCASSIDTLAGYSYNEQFFGPGTRLTVL.

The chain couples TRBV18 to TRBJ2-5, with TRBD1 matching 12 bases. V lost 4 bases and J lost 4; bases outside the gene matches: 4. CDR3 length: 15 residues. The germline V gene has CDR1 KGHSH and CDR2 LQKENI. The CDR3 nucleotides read TGTGCCAGCTCACTCCGGGACAGGGGGCTAGAGACCCAGTACTTC. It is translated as CASSLRDRGLETQYF.

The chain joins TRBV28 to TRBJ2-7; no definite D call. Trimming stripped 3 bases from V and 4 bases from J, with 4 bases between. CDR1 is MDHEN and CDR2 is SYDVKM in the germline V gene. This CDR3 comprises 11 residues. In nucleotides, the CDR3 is TGTGCCAGCAGTTTCGTTTACGAGCAGTACTTC. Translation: CASSFVYEQYF.

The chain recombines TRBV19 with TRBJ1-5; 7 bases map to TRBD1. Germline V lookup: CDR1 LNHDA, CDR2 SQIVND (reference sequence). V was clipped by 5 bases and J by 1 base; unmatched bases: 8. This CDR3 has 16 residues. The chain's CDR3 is CASSANDRVSNQPQHF. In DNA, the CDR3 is TGTGCCAGTAGTGCTAATGACAGGGTAAGCAATCAGCCCCAGCATTTT.

CDR3 sequence reads: CASASGGGYEQYF. CDR3 DNA sequence: TGTGCCAGTGCTAGCGGGGGGGGCTACGAGCAGTACTTC. The genes are TRBV19 and TRBJ2-7; 12 positions agree with TRBD2. V was pared by 8 bases and J by 3 bases, with 2 bases of the junction left unmatched. In germline, CDR1 is LNHDA, CDR2 SQIVND (reference sequence). CDR3 length: 13 residues.

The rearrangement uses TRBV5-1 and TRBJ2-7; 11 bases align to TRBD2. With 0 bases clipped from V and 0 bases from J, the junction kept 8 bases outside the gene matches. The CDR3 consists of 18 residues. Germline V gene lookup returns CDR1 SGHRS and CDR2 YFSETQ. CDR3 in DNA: TGCGCCAGCAGCTTGGATAGGACTAGCGGGCCGATCTCCTACGAGCAGTACTTC. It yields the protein CASSLDRTSGPISYEQYF. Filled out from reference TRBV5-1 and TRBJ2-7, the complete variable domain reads KAGVTQTPRYLIKTRGQQVTLSCSPISGHRSVSWYQQTPGQGLQFLFEYFSETQRNKGNFPGRFSGRQFSNSRSEMNVSTLELGDSALYLCASSLDRTSGPISYEQYFGPGTRLTVT.